Described below is a single TCR beta chain sequence and its context. What it recognizes is unknown. The data are from a study of cytomegalovirus exposure and HLA in healthy donors. Points from the study as a whole: TCR beta sequences numbering under 20,000 were associated with HLA alleles at 0.05 false discovery rate in a later analysis. The listing of 150 to 200 TCR beta chains classed them as cytomegalovirus-associated.

CDR3 length: 16 residues. The V gene's germline CDR1 is SGHDN and CDR2 FVKESK. Losses at the gene ends were 1 base for V and 4 bases for J; bases not matched to a gene: 7. PCR employed 60 Vbeta and 13 Jbeta primers. How the authors handled the data: An analysis that came later counted 77 million or so unique TCR beta chains, some 11 million shared. TCRdb keeps only in-frame clones here, not all; method: immunoSEQ multiplex PCR. The V and J calls and clone size come from that table; D and trimming were worked out from the DNA. The table includes 250,000 to 350,000 clones, about 80% detected once. The specimen was PBMCs. The chain joins TRBV14 to TRBJ1-2; 9 bases fit TRBD1. The source of this sequence is a girl under 10 years old in good health and CMV-seronegative. CDR3 nucleotide sequence: TGTGCCAGCAGCCAAGTCCCGGGACAGGGCCCCTATGGCTACACCTTC. Residues: CASSQVPGQGPYGYTF.